Below, one T cell receptor (beta chain) is given with its context. Random hexamers were used to reverse transcribe the RNA input (roughly 0.5 to 1 ug). Each CDR3 protein is one row after TCRdb ran MiXCR on the immunoSEQ multiplex PCR reads. There are 180,000 or so distinct CDR3 sequences in the sample; 90% to 95% occur only once, and over 0.12% lies in the top ten. The sample comes from a study of CD8 T cells in Susac syndrome. CDR1 is LGHDT, CDR2 YNNKEL, per germline (reference sequence). The CDR3 consists of 15 residues. The V and J ends lost 1 base and 0 bases respectively, with 10 bases between them.

The chain couples TRBV3-1 to TRBJ2-7; D ambiguous. The specimen sequenced was CD4+ T cells from PBMCs. The sequence was obtained from a human donor in good health. The CDR3 DNA follows: TGTGCCAGCAGCCAAGTTGGGGTGAGCTCCTACGAGCAGTACTTC. Amino acids: CASSQVGVSSYEQYF.